These T cell receptor beta chains were read from a single sample in a study of CD8+CD57+ T cells in acquired aplastic anemia. TCRdb passed the reads through MiXCR, listing each CDR3 protein once. The data show about 250,000 distinct CDR3 sequences, with around 45% seen just once and about 7.8% held by the top ten. Material for sequencing was sorted CD4+, CD8+, or CD8+CD57+ T cells (not recorded which) from PBMCs. All receptors come from a human donor with aplastic anemia. Both conserved end residues are part of each CDR3. D genes are given only for firm matches. Rows may omit the clone size; those that give it use once, few, many or a size class.

D gene: TRBD2; clone size: few; J gene: TRBJ2-1; V gene: TRBV7-2; CDR3 DNA: TGTGCCAGCAGCAGGACTAGCGGGATCAATGAGCAGTTCTTC; CDR3 protein: CASSRTSGINEQFF
D gene: NA; clone size: NA; J gene: TRBJ2-2; V gene: TRBV7-9; CDR3 DNA: TGTGCCAGCAGCATAGAGGGATTAAGCACCGGGGAGCTGTTTTTT; CDR3 protein: CASSIEGLSTGELFF
D gene: NA; clone size: many; J gene: TRBJ1-1; V gene: TRBV7-9; CDR3 DNA: TGTGCCAGCATTGCTTCCCCGGACCTCGGCACTGAAGCTTTCTTT; CDR3 protein: CASIASPDLGTEAFF
D gene: TRBD2; clone size: many; J gene: TRBJ2-7; V gene: TRBV25-1; CDR3 DNA: TGTGCCAGCAGTGAACTAGAGGGAGGGTCGGGCTACTACGAGCAGTACTTC; CDR3 protein: CASSELEGGSGYYEQYF
D gene: TRBD1; clone size: NA; J gene: TRBJ1-2; V gene: TRBV27; CDR3 DNA: TGTGCCAGCAGTTTCAACAGGGGGGGGTCTAACTATGGCTACACCTTC; CDR3 protein: CASSFNRGGSNYGYTF
D gene: NA; clone size: NA; J gene: TRBJ2-5; V gene: TRBV29-1; CDR3 DNA: TGCAGCGTTGACCTAGAGGAGACCCAGTACTTC; CDR3 protein: CSVDLEETQYF
D gene: TRBD1; clone size: NA; J gene: TRBJ2-3; V gene: TRBV15; CDR3 DNA: TGTGCCACCAGCAGAGATGGACAGGGCTACAATGAGCAGTATTTT; CDR3 protein: CATSRDGQGYNEQYF
D gene: TRBD2; clone size: once; J gene: TRBJ2-3; V gene: TRBV9; CDR3 DNA: TGTGCCAGCAGCGCGGGACTAGCGGGGGGGCGGGCAGATACGCAGTATTTT; CDR3 protein: CASSAGLAGGRADTQYF
D gene: NA; clone size: many; J gene: TRBJ2-1; V gene: TRBV29-1; CDR3 DNA: TGCAGCGTACACACCGGGACTGAAGGTGGACAGTTCTTC; CDR3 protein: CSVHTGTEGGQFF
D gene: NA; clone size: NA; J gene: TRBJ1-5; V gene: TRBV7-4; CDR3 DNA: TGTGCCAGCAGCAGGCGGTCAATCAGTCAGCCCCAGCATTTT; CDR3 protein: CASSRRSISQPQHF
D gene: TRBD1; clone size: NA; J gene: TRBJ2-7; V gene: TRBV10-3; CDR3 DNA: TGTGCCATCAGTGAGCCACAGGGTGTCTCTGTTGGACAGGGGCGCGAGCAGTACTTC; CDR3 protein: CAISEPQGVSVGQGREQYF
D gene: TRBD2; clone size: NA; J gene: TRBJ2-1; V gene: TRBV24-1; CDR3 DNA: TGTGCCAGCAGAGACGCAGCGGGACTAGCGGGGGGGAGCTCCTACAATGAGCAGTTCTTC; CDR3 protein: CASRDAAGLAGGSSYNEQFF
D gene: NA; clone size: few; J gene: TRBJ2-1; V gene: TRBV4-2; CDR3 DNA: TGTGCCAGCAGCCGTGGCGGGGCGGATTACAATGAGCAGTTCTTC; CDR3 protein: CASSRGGADYNEQFF
D gene: TRBD1; clone size: NA; J gene: TRBJ2-5; V gene: TRBV10-3; CDR3 DNA: TGTGCCATCAGCGTCCGGGACAGGGCCTGGGAGACCCAGTACTTC; CDR3 protein: CAISVRDRAWETQYF
D gene: NA; clone size: many; J gene: TRBJ2-3; V gene: TRBV9; CDR3 DNA: TGTGCCAGCAGCGCCACCAACTACGGTACGCAGTATTTT; CDR3 protein: CASSATNYGTQYF
D gene: TRBD2; clone size: NA; J gene: TRBJ2-3; V gene: TRBV14; CDR3 DNA: TGTGCCAGCAGCCACGGCCTAGCGGGAAGCACAGATACGCAGTATTTT; CDR3 protein: CASSHGLAGSTDTQYF
D gene: TRBD2; clone size: many; J gene: TRBJ2-1; V gene: TRBV10-3; CDR3 DNA: TGTGCCATCAGTGAGTCTCGACTAGCGGGAGGTGAGCAGTTCTTC; CDR3 protein: CAISESRLAGGEQFF
D gene: TRBD2; clone size: many; J gene: TRBJ2-1; V gene: TRBV4-1; CDR3 DNA: TGCGCCACCCAACTTCGGGAGGGGGGGAGCAATGAGCAGTTCTTC; CDR3 protein: CATQLREGGSNEQFF
D gene: TRBD1; clone size: NA; J gene: TRBJ1-3; V gene: TRBV7-2; CDR3 DNA: TGTGCCAGCACCCCGACAGGGAATCCTGGAAACACCATATATTTT; CDR3 protein: CASTPTGNPGNTIYF
D gene: NA; clone size: many; J gene: TRBJ2-1; V gene: TRBV4-1; CDR3 DNA: TGCGCCAGCAGCCAAGATAGTGGTAGCGCTGAGCAGTTCTTC; CDR3 protein: CASSQDSGSAEQFF
D gene: NA; clone size: few; J gene: TRBJ1-2; V gene: TRBV27; CDR3 DNA: TGTGCCAGCAGTTTATCGTGGGGGGACCGGGACTATGGCTACACCTTC; CDR3 protein: CASSLSWGDRDYGYTF
D gene: TRBD2; clone size: many; J gene: TRBJ2-3; V gene: TRBV25-1; CDR3 DNA: TGTGCCAGCAGGAGTTTAGCGGGATCCCCCGATACGCAGTATTTT; CDR3 protein: CASRSLAGSPDTQYF
D gene: TRBD2; clone size: once; J gene: TRBJ2-5; V gene: TRBV7-2; CDR3 DNA: TGTGCCAGCAGCTTTGTGTCCGGGGGGGCGGGAGAGACCCAGTACTTC; CDR3 protein: CASSFVSGGAGETQYF
D gene: TRBD1; clone size: NA; J gene: TRBJ2-7; V gene: TRBV29-1; CDR3 DNA: TGCAGCGTTTCAGGGGGTCGCTCTTACGAGCAGTACTTC; CDR3 protein: CSVSGGRSYEQYF
D gene: NA; clone size: NA; J gene: TRBJ1-1; V gene: TRBV11-2; CDR3 DNA: TGTGCCAGCAGCTCATCCCTGAACACTGAAGCTTCCTTT; CDR3 protein: CASSSSLNTEASF
D gene: TRBD1; clone size: many; J gene: TRBJ2-7; V gene: TRBV7-9; CDR3 DNA: TGTGCCAGCAGCTTGACAGGGTTGGCAGGGGACGAGCAGTACTTC; CDR3 protein: CASSLTGLAGDEQYF
D gene: NA; clone size: many; J gene: TRBJ1-1; V gene: TRBV3-1; CDR3 DNA: TGTGCCAGCAGCCAAGCCAGGAACGAGGGAGCTTTCTTT; CDR3 protein: CASSQARNEGAFF
D gene: TRBD1; clone size: NA; J gene: TRBJ1-2; V gene: TRBV5-1; CDR3 DNA: TGTGCCAGCAGACCCGGGACAGGGATCTCCTATGGCTACACCTTC; CDR3 protein: CASRPGTGISYGYTF
D gene: TRBD2; clone size: many; J gene: TRBJ2-7; V gene: TRBV6-5; CDR3 DNA: TGTGCCAGCAGTTACCGTGTAGCGGGGAGCTACGAGCAGTACTTC; CDR3 protein: CASSYRVAGSYEQYF
D gene: NA; clone size: many; J gene: TRBJ1-3; V gene: TRBV6-1; CDR3 DNA: TGTGCCAGCAGTGATAGGGCAGACCCCTCTGGAAACACCATATATTTT; CDR3 protein: CASSDRADPSGNTIYF
D gene: TRBD2; clone size: few; J gene: TRBJ2-5; V gene: TRBV9; CDR3 DNA: TGTGCCAGCAGTGCTTCCGGGACTAGCGGGAGGTTATCCCAAGAGACCCAGTACTTC; CDR3 protein: CASSASGTSGRLSQETQYF